Listed here are 9 T cell receptor beta chains from one sample, sequenced in a study of T-cell reconstitution after alpha-beta-depleted transplantation in children listed by TCRdb under 2016. What the treatment or condition label conveys for this sample: allogeneic hematopoietic cell transplantation with graft depleted of TCRalphabeta T cells and CD19 B cells. The library came from PCR. Sequencing instrument: Illumina HiSeq 2500. To normalize quantification of the TCRbeta repertoire, the TCR libraries were built with molecular barcoding that relied on unique molecular identifiers. Clones were called with MiXCR by TCRdb after fastp trimmed the public reads at Q25, and only in-frame beta chains were retained. Rows merge per CDR3 protein into single entries with the most common DNA and genes. This sample has 450,000 to 550,000 distinct CDR3 sequences in its table, and about an eighth of those were observed once. Around 13% of the sample goes to the ten largest clones.

The sample here was PBMCs, mostly from graft donor cells, taken 180 days after TCRalphabeta/CD19-depleted stem cell transplant. These receptors originate from a female patient aged 2 to 10 who had a stem cell transplant for aplastic anemia, so the T cells may come from the graft donor.

This clonotype has ten or more counts. J is TRBJ2-1 and V is TRBV5-6; 11 nucleotides align to TRBD2. Germline CDR1 SGHDT, CDR2 YYEEEE. The CDR3 totals 15 residues. V was pared by 4 bases and J by 7 bases, with 7 bases of the junction left unmatched. The CDR3 DNA sequence: TGTGCCAGCAGCCTTACTAGCGGGAGAGGTAATGAGCAGTTCTTC. It codes for CASSLTSGRGNEQFF.

The V call is TRBV7-2, the J call TRBJ2-7; 8 bases are shared with TRBD2. The germline CDR1 and CDR2 sequences are SGHTA and FQGNSA. The J segment lost 2 bases and the V segment lost 3 bases, leaving 6 bases of the junction unmatched. The CDR3 is 15 amino acids. The CDR3 coding sequence is TGTGCCAGCAGCTTGTATAGCGGGGCCCCCTACGAGCAGTACGTC. The encoded protein is CASSLYSGAPYEQYV.

This clonotype appeared a few times. The V and J genes are TRBV24-1 and TRBJ2-1; 7 bases agree with TRBD2. CDR3 size: 13 residues. Looked up from germline, CDR1 is KGHDR and CDR2 is SFDVKD. Germline trimming cut 7 bases from V and 9 bases from J; bases unmatched to any gene: 8. The CDR3 DNA reads TGTGCCACCAGCGGGGGGACTAAGCGTGAGCAGTTCTTC. This sequence encodes CATSGGTKREQFF.

This clonotype appeared many times. The genes are TRBV12-3 or TRBV12-4 and TRBJ2-2; D remains unclear. CDR3 length: 16 amino acids. Trimming pared 1 base from V and 0 bases from J, leaving 9 bases between. The DNA of the CDR3 is TGTGCCAGCAGTTTAGGTTGGATCGCGAACACCGGGGAGCTGTTTTTT. Its protein is CASSLGWIANTGELFF.

This clonotype has only a few counts. The rearrangement uses TRBV5-1 and TRBJ2-5; TRBD2 agrees at 7 bases. The germline V gene encodes CDR1 SGHRS and CDR2 YFSETQ. This CDR3 has 15 amino acids. V lost 4 bases, J lost 2 bases, and 8 bases stayed unmatched. CDR3 in DNA: TGCGCCAGCAGCAGACCGGGACTATCACAAGAGACCCAGTACTTC. Protein product: CASSRPGLSQETQYF.

This clonotype came up a few times. V usage is TRBV9 and J usage is TRBJ2-1; D call uncertain. CDR1 is SGDLS and CDR2 is YYNGEE in the germline V gene. This CDR3 region has 17 residues. Trimming stripped 3 bases from V and 2 bases from J, with 18 bases between. CDR3 sequence (DNA): TGTGCCAGCAGCGCCCCTCTGAAGTTTACCACCTACAATGAGCAGTTCTTC. Translation gives CASSAPLKFTTYNEQFF.

There are a few counts of this clonotype. This sequence joins TRBV7-2 and TRBJ2-5; 7 nucleotides agree with TRBD1. The CDR3 is 14 amino acids. Germline loops: CDR1 SGHTA, CDR2 FQGNSA. The junction had 6 bases not matched to a gene; V was cut back by 5 bases and J by 3 bases. The CDR3 protein is CASSPTGVKETQYF. CDR3 coding DNA: TGTGCCAGCAGCCCTACAGGGGTGAAAGAGACCCAGTACTTC. The full variable domain, in which reference TRBV7-2 and TRBJ2-5 provide the parts outside the CDR3, is GAGVSQSPSNKVTEKGKDVELRCDPISGHTALYWYRQSLGQGLEFLIYFQGNSAPDKSGLPSDRFSAERTGGSVSTLTIQRTQQEDSAVYLCASSPTGVKETQYFGPGTRLLVL.

This chain connects TRBV11-2 to TRBJ2-1; a possible D gene is TRBD1 (7 bases). The CDR3 spans 15 residues. The V end lost 5 bases, the J end lost 4 bases, and 15 bases lay between the germline ends. Germline CDR1 reads SGHAT; CDR2 reads FQNNGV. This CDR3 is CASSRWGDSYNEQFF. CDR3 nucleotides: TGTGCCAGCAGCAGATGGGGGGACAGTTACAATGAGCAGTTCTTC.

This clonotype turned up a few times. The V and J genes are TRBV11-2 and TRBJ1-1; D uncertain. CDR1 and CDR2 from the germline V gene are SGHAT and FQNNGV. The CDR3 has 14 residues. Trimming took off 4 bases at V and 1 base at J, with 10 bases between the two ends. This chain's CDR3 is CASSSSPGNTEAFF. In DNA form, the CDR3 reads TGTGCCAGCAGCTCCTCTCCGGGGAACACTGAAGCTTTCTTT.